This T cell receptor (beta chain) was identified during a study of PD-L1 blockade in urothelial cancer. Study summary: Earlier, patients had received 0 to 3 chemotherapy regimens.

V trimming: 0 bases; J trimming: 8 bases; junction bases outside the gene matches: 18. The CDR3 totals 18 residues. The V gene's germline CDR1 is LGHNA and CDR2 YNFKEQ. Turning to this clone: What it binds is not known.

Study-level findings and limits: Below-median blood TCR clonality before treatment forecast better survival.

The time point is: pretreatment peripheral blood. Locally advanced or metastatic urothelial carcinoma affected the patients. TCRdb's copy holds only in-frame clones and misses some; the assay was immunoSEQ multiplex PCR. The data contain around 100,000 clones, around 89% of them singletons. This chain uses TRBV4-2 with TRBJ1-2, with TRBD1 matching 7 bases. The input for sequencing was PBMCs, taken around atezolizumab (anti-PD-L1) treatment. The clonotype originates from a man in his 60s with urothelial cancer. DNA for the CDR3: TGTGCCAGCAGCCAAGAGAAAGGGATCACGGGACAGATGCGGGGCTACACCTTC. Encoded protein: CASSQEKGITGQMRGYTF.